Listed below are T cell receptor beta chains from one sample, sequenced in a study of T-cell memory formation after mild COVID-19. TCRdb passed the 5' RACE reads through MiXCR, listing each CDR3 protein once. The sample yields approximately 480,000 distinct CDR3 sequences, over 15% seen once. The material sequenced was PBMCs or a T cell subset sorted from them (not recorded which). The receptors originated from an adult woman who had mild COVID-19 (a few samples of this study predate the infection). Cell type and time point are not known. CDR3s include the opening cysteine and the closing phenylalanine or tryptophan. Each record gives: clone size, D gene, J gene, V gene, CDR3 protein, CDR3 DNA. D genes are given only for firm matches. Not every row has a clone size; where given, it reads once, few, many or a size class.

size: NA
D: TRBD2
J: TRBJ2-1
V: TRBV20-1
CDR3: CSATWTSENNEQFF
DNA: TGCAGTGCCACTTGGACTAGCGAGAACAATGAGCAGTTCTTC

size: NA
D: TRBD2
J: TRBJ2-5
V: TRBV7-3
CDR3: CASSPRLAGEGETQYF
DNA: TGTGCCAGCAGCCCAAGACTAGCGGGAGAGGGTGAGACCCAGTACTTC

size: NA
D: NA
J: TRBJ2-6
V: TRBV4-3
CDR3: CASSQGPGGANVLTF
DNA: TGCGCCAGCAGCCAGGGTCCGGGTGGGGCCAACGTCCTGACTTTC

size: NA
D: NA
J: TRBJ2-3
V: TRBV4-3
CDR3: CASSQDRSTDTQYF
DNA: TGCGCCAGCAGCCAAGACAGGAGCACAGATACGCAGTATTTT

size: NA
D: NA
J: TRBJ2-7
V: TRBV20-1
CDR3: CSAQEVGSYEQYF
DNA: TGCAGTGCTCAAGAGGTGGGGAGCTACGAGCAGTACTTC

size: few
D: TRBD1
J: TRBJ2-5
V: TRBV7-9
CDR3: CASRQTGTGKETQYF
DNA: TGTGCCAGCAGACAAACCGGGACAGGGAAAGAGACCCAGTACTTC

size: many
D: NA
J: TRBJ2-7
V: TRBV7-8
CDR3: CASSLLGVEQYF
DNA: TGTGCCAGCAGCTTACTGGGGGTCGAGCAGTACTTC

size: NA
D: TRBD1
J: TRBJ2-6
V: TRBV27
CDR3: CASSSRQGQGAPGANVLTF
DNA: TGTGCCAGCAGTTCTCGGCAGGGACAGGGGGCGCCTGGGGCCAACGTCCTGACTTTC

size: few
D: NA
J: TRBJ1-1
V: TRBV20-1
CDR3: CSARSGVGVAFF
DNA: TGCAGTGCCCGCTCAGGGGTCGGGGTAGCTTTCTTT

size: NA
D: TRBD2
J: TRBJ2-7
V: TRBV20-1
CDR3: CSARVPSGSYEQYF
DNA: TGCAGTGCTAGAGTCCCTAGCGGGTCCTACGAGCAGTACTTC

size: NA
D: TRBD2
J: TRBJ2-1
V: TRBV4-2
CDR3: CASSQTSGGPLGEQFF
DNA: TGTGCCAGCAGCCAAACTAGCGGGGGGCCCCTAGGCGAGCAGTTCTTC

size: few
D: TRBD1
J: TRBJ1-1
V: TRBV12-3/TRBV12-4
CDR3: CASSFDRGSMNTEAFF
DNA: TGTGCCAGCAGTTTTGACAGGGGGAGTATGAACACTGAAGCTTTCTTT

size: NA
D: NA
J: TRBJ1-1
V: TRBV5-6
CDR3: CASTKGSSWGAFF
DNA: TGTGCCAGCACGAAGGGGAGTAGTTGGGGAGCTTTCTTT

size: few
D: NA
J: TRBJ2-2
V: TRBV2
CDR3: CASSVIQGNTGELFF
DNA: TGTGCCAGCAGTGTCATACAGGGAAACACCGGGGAGCTGTTTTTT

size: few
D: NA
J: TRBJ1-4
V: TRBV20-1
CDR3: CSARDTGSQEKLFF
DNA: TGCAGTGCTAGAGATACAGGGTCTCAAGAAAAACTGTTTTTT

size: few
D: NA
J: TRBJ2-4
V: TRBV7-2
CDR3: CASSLVRGAKNIQYF
DNA: TGTGCCAGCAGCTTAGTGAGGGGAGCCAAAAACATTCAGTACTTC

size: few
D: TRBD1
J: TRBJ2-7
V: TRBV30
CDR3: CACARQGLYEQYF
DNA: TGTGCCTGCGCCCGACAGGGGTTGTACGAGCAGTACTTC

size: NA
D: TRBD2
J: TRBJ2-5
V: TRBV7-9
CDR3: CASSYGLAGGPRETQYF
DNA: TGTGCCAGCAGCTACGGGCTAGCGGGGGGGCCGCGAGAGACCCAGTACTTC

size: NA
D: TRBD1
J: TRBJ1-2
V: TRBV20-1
CDR3: CSARDRGTGSYGYTF
DNA: TGCAGTGCTAGAGATAGGGGGACAGGATCCTATGGCTACACCTTC

size: few
D: NA
J: TRBJ2-7
V: TRBV29-1
CDR3: CSVTVHRRRGYEQYF
DNA: TGCAGCGTTACAGTTCATCGGCGAAGGGGCTACGAGCAGTACTTC

size: many
D: NA
J: TRBJ2-1
V: TRBV27
CDR3: CASSLYSNNEQFF
DNA: TGTGCCAGCAGTTTATATTCCAACAATGAGCAGTTCTTC

size: NA
D: NA
J: TRBJ1-1
V: TRBV20-1
CDR3: CSASSGNMNTEAFF
DNA: TGCAGTGCTAGTTCGGGAAACATGAACACTGAAGCTTTCTTT

size: NA
D: TRBD1
J: TRBJ2-3
V: TRBV6-2/TRBV6-3
CDR3: CASSYPGTDPGF
DNA: TGTGCCAGCAGTTACCCCGGGACAGATCCAGGTTTT

size: NA
D: NA
J: TRBJ1-6
V: TRBV27
CDR3: CASSLSGRPLHF
DNA: TGTGCCAGCAGTTTATCAGGGAGACCCCTCCACTTT

size: few
D: NA
J: TRBJ2-3
V: TRBV6-6
CDR3: CASSYSNGAANTQYF
DNA: TGTGCCAGCAGTTACTCGAATGGGGCAGCGAATACGCAGTATTTT

size: NA
D: NA
J: TRBJ2-1
V: TRBV24-1
CDR3: CATSVGLTQGGKYNEQFF
DNA: TGTGCCACCAGTGTTGGATTAACTCAGGGGGGGAAGTACAATGAGCAGTTCTTC

size: NA
D: NA
J: TRBJ2-7
V: TRBV5-1
CDR3: CASSPGGFRIYEQYF
DNA: TGCGCCAGCAGCCCCGGCGGGTTTCGTATCTACGAGCAGTACTTC

size: NA
D: TRBD1
J: TRBJ1-1
V: TRBV18
CDR3: CASSPPVQGLEAFF
DNA: TGTGCCAGCTCACCACCGGTACAGGGGCTTGAAGCTTTCTTT

size: NA
D: TRBD2
J: TRBJ2-3
V: TRBV3-1
CDR3: CASSRLAGGGDTQYF
DNA: TGTGCCAGCAGCAGACTAGCGGGGGGCGGGGATACGCAGTATTTT